The 27 T cell receptor beta chains below were found in one sample sequenced in a study of shared clonotypes between healthy human individuals. TCRdb's table, derived via immunoSEQ multiplex PCR, lists solely in-frame clones and lacks some. The sample holds around 990,000 clones, 70% to 85% seen once. Sequences were obtained from memory CD4+ T cells from PBMCs. The subset denotes: CD45RA-negative fraction. The source of these receptors is a young man in good health. Some clones in this sample may be carry-over from other donors' samples.

In its sample, this clone was seen a few times. This rearrangement joins TRBV5-6 to TRBJ1-1; D gene uncertain. Trimming removed 8 bases at V and 8 bases at J, with 16 bases between. This CDR3 has 12 amino acids. Germline lookup yields CDR1 SGHDT and CDR2 YYEEEE. The CDR3 nucleotides read TGTGCCAGAATGTTGGGCCCTGAAGAAGCTTTCTTT. This gives the protein CARMLGPEEAFF. Drawing the rest from reference TRBV5-6 and TRBJ1-1, the complete variable domain is DAGVTQSPTHLIKTRGQQVTLRCSPKSGHDTVSWYQQALGQGPQFIFQYYEEEERQRGNFPDRFSGHQFPNYSSELNVNALLLGDSALYLCARMLGPEEAFFGQGTRLTVV.

V is TRBV2 and J is TRBJ1-5; D is possibly TRBD1 (5 bases). Between the trimmed V and J ends, which lost 7 bases and 4 bases, there was a span of 17 bases. Germline V CDR1 and CDR2: SNHLY, FYNNEI. There are 15 residues in the CDR3. In DNA, the CDR3 is TGTGCCAGCACAACAGACAGCGGACCGAATCAGCCCCAGCATTTT. Amino acids: CASTTDSGPNQPQHF.

CDR3 sequence: CAISGGLGRDYEQYF. The CDR3 nucleotides are TGTGCCATCAGTGGGGGACTGGGGAGGGATTACGAGCAGTACTTC. This chain connects TRBV10-3 to TRBJ2-7; 7 nucleotides match TRBD2. This CDR3 is 15 amino acids long. CDR1 is ENHRY, CDR2 SYGVKD, per germline. V was clipped by 4 bases and J by 4 bases; unmatched bases: 10.

V gene TRBV5-6 combines with J gene TRBJ2-1; D might be TRBD2 (5 bases). This CDR3 is built from 16 residues. V dropped 1 base and J dropped 10 bases, with 21 bases sitting between them. Per germline, CDR1 SGHDT and CDR2 YYEEEE. In nucleotides, the CDR3 is TGTGCCAGCAGCTTGAAAGACACGGTTGTGCCGGGGGAGCAGTTCTTC. Protein: CASSLKDTVVPGEQFF.

This chain connects TRBV20-1 to TRBJ2-7, with D perhaps being TRBD1 or TRBD2 (6 bases each). Germline V gives CDR1 DFQATT, CDR2 SNEGSKA (reference sequence). The CDR3 loop spans 11 amino acids. This CDR3 reads CRGTRGREQYF. CDR3 coding DNA: TGCAGGGGGACGAGGGGGAGGGAGCAGTACTTC.

This chain uses TRBV5-4 with TRBJ2-5, with unresolved D. Gene TRBJ2-7 matches the end of the DNA better, so the J call may be wrong. The CDR3 is made up of 13 amino acids. Germline V CDR1 and CDR2: SGHNT, YYREEE (reference sequence). The CDR3 here is CASSLGGGYEQYF. The CDR3 bases are TGTGCCAGCAGCTTGGGAGGCGGCTACGAGCAGTACTTC.

The chain links TRBV5-1 to TRBJ1-1, with TRBD1 as a possible D gene (6 bases). This CDR3 has 16 amino acids. V lost 0 bases, J lost 4 bases, and 16 bases lay in between. Per the germline V gene, CDR1 is SGHRS and CDR2 is YFSETQ. Here the CDR3 reads CASSLDAGAGSTEAFF. CDR3 DNA sequence: TGCGCCAGCAGCTTGGATGCAGGGGCTGGAAGCACTGAAGCTTTCTTT.

This chain uses TRBV4-3 with TRBJ2-6, with D perhaps TRBD1 (5 bases). The CDR3 consists of 18 residues. V lost 0 bases to trimming and J lost 2 bases, with 14 bases between them. Germline V CDR1 and CDR2: LGHNA, YSLEER. The CDR3 nucleotides are TGCGCCAGCAGCCAAGATAACGCAGGGTCCGCTGGGGCCAACGTCCTGACTTTC. Amino acid sequence: CASSQDNAGSAGANVLTF.

V and J are TRBV4-1 and TRBJ2-2; D is uncertain. The germline V gene has CDR1 MGHRA and CDR2 YSYEKL. Between the trimmed V and J ends, which lost 6 bases and 0 bases, there was a span of 8 bases. The CDR3 totals 14 residues. The CDR3: CASRWPANTGELFF. The CDR3 DNA sequence: TGCGCCAGCAGATGGCCAGCGAACACCGGGGAGCTGTTTTTT.

The V and J genes are TRBV29-1 and TRBJ1-1; D gene uncertain. With 4 bases removed from V and 2 bases from J, the gap between germline ends came to 11 bases. CDR1 SQVTM and CDR2 ANQGSEA come from the germline V gene. The CDR3 length is 13 residues. CDR3 sequence (DNA): TGCAGCGTTGGCCTACTGGGAAACACTGAAGCTTTCTTT. It is translated as CSVGLLGNTEAFF.

This chain joins TRBV5-6 and TRBJ1-1, with D unresolved. CDR3 size: 15 residues. Germline V CDR1 and CDR2: SGHDT, YYEEEE. Trimming shortened V by 0 bases and J by 2 bases, and 11 bases separated the two germline ends. Here the CDR3 DNA reads TGTGCCAGCAGCTTGGGTGTCGGACGCAACACTGAAGCTTTCTTT. This sequence encodes CASSLGVGRNTEAFF.

The chain uses TRBV1 and TRBJ1-2; the D segment call TRBD1 is taken from the table without a DNA check. TRBV1 is an annotated pseudogene. The CDR3 length is 18 residues. CDR3 sequence: CTSSQPHDLTGANYGYTF. As DNA, the CDR3 is TGCACCAGCAGCCAACCACACGACCTGACAGGAGCAAACTATGGCTACACCTTC.

This chain joins TRBV29-1 and TRBJ1-2; D not certain. V was pared by 4 bases and J by 8 bases, with 14 bases between. This CDR3 contains 12 residues. Per germline, CDR1 SQVTM and CDR2 ANQGSEA. The CDR3, as DNA: TGCAGCGTTGGACCCAAATCGGGGGGCTACACCTTC. It translates to CSVGPKSGGYTF.

The chain uses TRBV5-1 and TRBJ1-5; D is undetermined. CDR3 length: 13 amino acids. Trimming pared 1 base from V and 5 bases from J, leaving 7 bases between. From germline, CDR1 is SGHRS and CDR2 YFSETQ. CDR3 sequence (DNA): TGCGCCAGCAGCTTGCTTCCGGATCAGCCCCAGCATTTT. Translated, it gives CASSLLPDQPQHF.

The rearrangement uses TRBV9 and TRBJ2-3; TRBD1 agrees at 7 bases. J was trimmed by 3 bases and V by 4 bases; bases with no gene match: 8. Germline V lookup: CDR1 SGDLS, CDR2 YYNGEE. The CDR3 is 15 residues long. The CDR3 spells CASSLPGTATDTQYF. CDR3 DNA sequence: TGTGCCAGCAGCCTCCCCGGGACAGCTACAGATACGCAGTATTTT.

This sequence joins TRBV30 and TRBJ2-2; the match to TRBD2 covers 12 bases. This CDR3 has 16 residues. The germline V gene has CDR1 GTSNPN and CDR2 SVGIG (reference sequence). Trimming cost V 5 bases and J 4 bases; bases outside gene matches: 8. In nucleotides, the CDR3 is TGTGCCTGGGGGGGACTAGCGGGCTTCGGCACCGGGGAGCTGTTTTTT. It specifies CAWGGLAGFGTGELFF.

Comments on this clone: This likely stems from a read error, as it lies one base from a far larger clone. J is TRBJ2-3 and V is TRBV29-1; possible D gene TRBD2, 6 bases. V lost 2 bases, J lost 5 bases, and 14 bases lay in between. The CDR3 is made up of 14 amino acids. Germline assignment: CDR1 SQVTM and CDR2 ANQGSEA. CDR3 nucleotides: TGCAGCGTTGAATCTGCGGGACCACAAGATACGCAGTATTTT. This encodes CSVESAGPQDTQYF.

The V and J genes are TRBV6-4 and TRBJ1-1; 8 bases agree with TRBD1. J gave up 4 bases and V 6 bases, and 7 bases lay outside the gene matches. Germline CDR1 MRHNA, CDR2 SNTAGT. This CDR3 has 14 residues. The CDR3 loop is CASRAGGAGTEAFF. In nucleotides, the CDR3 is TGTGCCAGCAGAGCAGGGGGCGCGGGCACTGAAGCTTTCTTT.

Regarding this clone: A read error may be the cause here, since a much bigger clone is one base away. The rearrangement links TRBV30 to TRBJ2-5; D not resolved. The length of the CDR3 is 13 residues. Germline V CDR1 and CDR2: GTSNPN, SVGIG (reference sequence). Here the CDR3 reads CAWGVGLEGTQYF. CDR3 nucleotide sequence: TGTGCCTGGGGTGTCGGCTTAGAAGGGACCCAGTACTTC.

The CDR3 sequence is CASSMLTLAGGPGEQYF. Written as DNA, the CDR3 is TGTGCCAGCAGTATGTTGACACTAGCGGGAGGACCGGGGGAGCAGTACTTC. The rearrangement joins TRBV27 to TRBJ2-7; 12 bases line up with TRBD2. CDR1 MNHEY and CDR2 SMNVEV come from the germline V gene (reference sequence). This CDR3 spans 17 amino acids. The V and J ends lost 5 bases and 7 bases, in that order; junction bases with no gene match: 15.

V usage is TRBV28 and J usage is TRBJ2-1; TRBD2 agrees at 16 bases. Germline assignment: CDR1 MDHEN and CDR2 SYDVKM. The CDR3 sequence is 15 residues long. Trimming cost V 3 bases and J 15 bases; bases outside gene matches: 8. The CDR3 sequence is CASSFPGLAGGLRFF. The CDR3 region has the DNA TGTGCCAGCAGTTTTCCGGGACTAGCGGGAGGGCTCCGGTTCTTC.

This clone has a single count. The chain carries TRBV7-9 and TRBJ2-5, with TRBD1 matching 10 bases. The CDR3 has 16 residues. The trim removed 5 bases at V and 4 bases at J, leaving 10 bases unmatched. Per germline, CDR1 SEHNR and CDR2 FQNEAQ (reference sequence). The CDR3 DNA is TGTGCCAGCAGCCCCCCCCCGCGGACAGGGGGAGAGACCCAGTACTTC. It encodes CASSPPPRTGGETQYF.

Concerning this clone: One base away lies a much larger clone, so this may be a sequencing read error. V usage is TRBV28 and J usage is TRBJ2-5, with a possible D match to TRBD2 (5 bases). Trimming shortened V by 3 bases and J by 7 bases, and 6 bases separated the two germline ends. Germline V gene data show CDR1 as MDHEN and CDR2 as SYDVKM. The CDR3 contains 11 residues. The CDR3 DNA sequence: TGTGCCAGCAGTTTCGGGGTGACCCAGTACTTC. It specifies CASSFGVTQYF.

The V gene is TRBV7-8, the J gene TRBJ1-2; D is unresolved. Germline V gene lookup returns CDR1 SGHVS and CDR2 FQNEAQ. V was clipped by 1 base and J by 9 bases, with 18 bases between them. The CDR3 loop spans 15 amino acids. CDR3 nucleotide sequence: TGTGCCAGCAGCTTAGAGGGTCGGGGAAGCGGGCGCTACACCTTC. It specifies CASSLEGRGSGRYTF.

This chain connects TRBV28 to TRBJ2-1; 15 positions agree with TRBD2. This CDR3 is 18 amino acids long. Per germline, CDR1 MDHEN and CDR2 SYDVKM. Germline trimming cut 6 bases from V and 7 bases from J; bases unmatched to any gene: 13. CDR3 sequence (DNA): TGTGCCAGCAGCTCGTGGACTAGCGGGAGGGGGTCCTCAAATGAGCAGTTCTTC. Its translation: CASSSWTSGRGSSNEQFF.

This chain links TRBV28 with TRBJ1-4; no reliable D call. This CDR3 comprises 13 residues. V lost 5 bases, J lost 5 bases, and 9 bases lay in between. Germline assignment: CDR1 MDHEN and CDR2 SYDVKM. The DNA for the CDR3 is TGTGCCAGCAGTCGGAGGGAAAATGAAAAACTGTTTTTT. This translates into CASSRRENEKLFF.

This sequence joins TRBV27 and TRBJ2-6, with 8 bases that match TRBD1. CDR3 length: 18 amino acids. The germline V gene encodes CDR1 MNHEY and CDR2 SMNVEV (reference sequence). V lost 1 base, J lost 0 bases, and 5 bases stayed unmatched. Here the CDR3 reads CASSLYGTGASGANVLTF. The CDR3 DNA is TGTGCCAGCAGTTTATATGGGACAGGAGCCTCTGGGGCCAACGTCCTGACTTTC.